By share of the sample, the clone carrying this T cell receptor (beta chain) is medium-sized (0.01 to 0.1%). The antigen is unknown. General observations from the study: Larger-cohort validation covered only one TCR beta V-J rearrangement. Tumor memory CD4+ T cell TCR gene usage clustered with blood and lymph node memory CD4+ cells and lymph node naive CD4+ cells. Tumor Treg TCRs overlapped most with tumor naive CD4+ cells.

V gave up 1 base and J gave up 5 bases, with 11 bases separating them. Germline V gene sequence: CDR1 LNHNV, CDR2 YYDKDF (reference sequence). This CDR3 has 14 amino acids. Constant-region reverse primers amplified full-length variable regions, followed by semi-nested Nested Universal Primer A PCR. Each CDR3 protein gets one entry after TCRdb re-called the 5' RACE reads with MiXCR. Of over 30,000 distinct CDR3 sequences listed, 26% are singletons. The sample consisted of naive CD4+ T cells sorted from a lymph node. Subset in this sample: naive CD4+ T cells, CD4+CD45RA+CD25-. The sequence was obtained from a female donor with breast cancer. The gene calls are TRBV15 and TRBJ1-2, with D unclear. The CDR3 DNA is TGTGCCACCAGCAGAGTCGGGGTTGGATATGGCTACACCTTC. The encoded protein is CATSRVGVGYGYTF.